What follows describes a single T cell receptor (beta chain). The record originates from a study of control samples from healthy donors and cancer patients. The V gene's germline CDR1 is SGHTA and CDR2 FQGNSA. Losses at the gene ends were 5 bases for V and 8 bases for J; bases not matched to a gene: 8. CDR3 length: 15 residues. Sequencing was performed with immunoSEQ multiplex PCR; in TCRdb, only in-frame clones are kept and a portion is missing. Here the sample spans some 76,000 clones, approximately 88% being singletons. Sequenced sample: PBMCs. The clonotype comes from a woman in her forties or fifties with colorectal cancer. This chain links TRBV7-2 with TRBJ2-3; 12 positions agree with TRBD2. The CDR3 nucleotides are TGTGCCAGCAGCCCCTCTAGCGGGGGGGCGAGTACGCAGTATTTT. Translating it yields CASSPSSGGASTQYF.